The 26 T cell receptor beta chains presented below share a single source sample, sequenced in a study of graft-versus-host responses after intestinal transplantation. This table comes from immunoSEQ multiplex PCR, and its TCRdb copy is limited to in-frame clones, with some not included. The sample has just under 55,000 clones, about 90% seen once. Here the sequenced sample was PBMCs, taken 650 to 680 days after intestinal transplant. The receptors come from a human patient who received an intestinal transplant, so some T cells may come from the graft donor.

The rearrangement links TRBV6-4 to TRBJ1-6; TRBD1 agrees at 8 bases. CDR3 length equals 15 residues. Germline CDR1 is MRHNA and CDR2 is SNTAGT. Trimming took 9 bases from V and 14 from J; bases not matched to a gene: 18. The CDR3 reads CARLRTGRNGDSLHF. In DNA, the CDR3 is TGTGCCAGACTACGGACAGGGCGTAATGGGGATTCCCTCCACTTT.

Note on this clone: Germline is not matched at one junction end, which may reflect a read error. CDR3 residues: CASTNPPLYQQYF. DNA for the CDR3: TGTGCCAGCACCAACCCCCCCCTCTACCAGCAGTACTTC. The chain carries TRBV6-5 and TRBJ2-7; D call uncertain. The CDR3 contains 13 residues. Germline V gene data show CDR1 as MNHEY and CDR2 as SVGAGI.

V gene TRBV5-1 combines with J gene TRBJ2-5; 7 nucleotides line up with TRBD2. J was trimmed by 4 bases and V by 5 bases; bases with no gene match: 17. The length of the CDR3 is 17 residues. Germline loops: CDR1 SGHRS, CDR2 YFSETQ. The CDR3 loop reads CASSYLRGSLSGETQYF. CDR3 in DNA: TGCGCCAGCAGTTACTTGCGGGGGTCTTTAAGTGGAGAGACCCAGTACTTC.

This chain joins TRBV19 and TRBJ1-4; 7 nucleotides match TRBD1. The CDR3 is 15 amino acids. The germline CDR1 and CDR2 sequences are LNHDA and SQIVND (reference sequence). V trimming: 6 bases; J trimming: 5 bases; junction bases outside the gene matches: 9. The CDR3, as DNA: TGTGCCAGTAGAGACACAGGGGTTGTCAATGAAAAACTGTTTTTT. This codes for CASRDTGVVNEKLFF.

The genes are TRBV5-1 and TRBJ1-2; D ambiguous. This CDR3 contains 15 residues. Germline V gene lookup returns CDR1 SGHRS and CDR2 YFSETQ. Trimming took off 4 bases at V and 3 bases at J, with 16 bases between the two ends. CDR3 sequence (DNA): TGCGCCAGCAGCGACCGGTCCAGACCGGACTATGGCTACACCTTC. It specifies CASSDRSRPDYGYTF.

The chain recombines TRBV2 with TRBJ2-7, with TRBD1 as a possible D gene (5 bases). The ends were cut back, 6 bases at V and 3 bases at J, with 9 bases in the middle. CDR3 length: 12 residues. CDR1 and CDR2 (germline): SNHLY, FYNNEI. This chain's CDR3 is CASRDRDYEQYF. The CDR3 DNA sequence: TGTGCCAGCAGAGACAGAGACTACGAGCAGTACTTC. The full variable domain, in which reference TRBV2 and TRBJ2-7 provide the parts outside the CDR3, is EPEVTQTPSHQVTQMGQEVILRCVPISNHLYFYWYRQILGQKVEFLVSFYNNEISEKSEIFDDQFSVERPDGSNFTLKIRSTKLEDSAMYFCASRDRDYEQYFGPGTRLTVT.

The chain has TRBV18 and TRBJ1-2, with 8 nucleotides matching TRBD1. V gave up 0 bases and J gave up 4 bases; unmatched junction bases: 4. This CDR3 has 15 amino acids. Per germline, CDR1 KGHSH and CDR2 LQKENI. The CDR3 is CASSPPGQGGYGYTF. CDR3 sequence (DNA): TGTGCCAGCTCACCACCCGGACAGGGAGGCTATGGCTACACCTTC.

This clone showed up just a few times. This chain connects TRBV13 to TRBJ2-6, with 8 bases matching TRBD1. Germline V lookup: CDR1 PRHDT, CDR2 FYEKMQ (reference sequence). The CDR3 runs 17 residues. V lost 4 bases, J lost 4 bases, and 9 bases stayed unmatched. For the CDR3, the DNA is TGTGCCAGCAGCTCTTGGACAGGGAGTAAAGGGGCCAACGTCCTGACTTTC. It encodes CASSSWTGSKGANVLTF.

The gene calls are TRBV18 and TRBJ2-2, with 7 bases matching TRBD2. The germline V gene encodes CDR1 KGHSH and CDR2 LQKENI. The CDR3 contains 15 residues. Germline trimming cut 8 bases from V and 1 base from J; bases unmatched to any gene: 7. The CDR3 bases are TGTGCCAGCACGGGCCAGCGGGGGAACACCGGGGAGCTGTTTTTT. This gives the protein CASTGQRGNTGELFF.

The chain recombines TRBV30 with TRBJ1-1; maybe TRBD1 (5 bases). Germline CDR1 is GTSNPN and CDR2 is SVGIG (reference sequence). The CDR3 runs to 15 residues. V was pared by 0 bases and J by 0 bases, with 11 bases between. Here the CDR3 reads CAWSVPDRVNTEAFF. The DNA of the CDR3 is TGTGCCTGGAGTGTACCCGACAGAGTGAACACTGAAGCTTTCTTT.

CDR3: CASSQFRDSHSSYEQYF. DNA of the CDR3: TGCGCCAGCAGCCAATTCCGGGACTCTCACAGCTCCTACGAGCAGTACTTC. The V call is TRBV4-1, the J call TRBJ2-7; a weak D match, TRBD2 (6 bases). V was pared by 2 bases and J by 0 bases, with 17 bases between. CDR3 length equals 17 residues. Germline V gene data show CDR1 as MGHRA and CDR2 as YSYEKL.

The genes are TRBV6-1 and TRBJ1-2; possible D gene TRBD1, 5 bases. V lost 8 bases and J 7 bases, leaving 5 bases between the germline ends. Germline V CDR1 and CDR2: MNHNS, SASEGT. The CDR3 runs 9 residues. The CDR3 nucleotides are TGTGCCAGCGGGGGTGGCTACACCTTC. This encodes CASGGGYTF.

The chain carries TRBV6-5 and TRBJ2-2; 9 bases agree with TRBD1. The CDR3 has 16 residues. The germline V gene has CDR1 MNHEY and CDR2 SVGAGI. The trim removed 6 bases at V and 3 bases at J, leaving 8 bases unmatched. The CDR3 nucleotides are TGTGCCAGCAGCTACGCCCGGACAGGGGACACCGGGGAGCTGTTTTTT. Translation: CASSYARTGDTGELFF.

The genes are TRBV4-2 and TRBJ2-6, with TRBD1 matching 12 bases. The junction had 8 bases not matched to a gene; V was cut back by 4 bases and J by 4 bases. The CDR3 is 18 residues long. In germline, CDR1 is LGHNA, CDR2 YNFKEQ. CDR3 in DNA: TGTGCCAGCAGCCTAAACCGGGACAGGGGGCCAGGGGCCAACGTCCTGACTTTC. Protein product: CASSLNRDRGPGANVLTF.

The rearrangement uses TRBV6-1 and TRBJ1-1; perhaps TRBD1 as D (6 bases). The germline V and J ends were trimmed by 6 bases and 1 base, with 12 bases remaining between them. Looked up from germline, CDR1 is MNHNS and CDR2 is SASEGT. The CDR3 runs to 14 residues. CDR3 in amino acids: CASRKGVANTEAFF. The CDR3 nucleotides read TGTGCCAGCAGGAAGGGGGTTGCGAACACTGAAGCTTTCTTT.

The chain is built from TRBV27 and TRBJ2-7, with unresolved D. With 3 bases removed from V and 0 bases from J, the gap between germline ends came to 6 bases. This CDR3 comprises 13 residues. Germline loops: CDR1 MNHEY, CDR2 SMNVEV (reference sequence). CDR3: CASSLGPSYEQYF. DNA for the CDR3: TGTGCCAGCAGTTTGGGCCCCTCCTACGAGCAGTACTTC.

The J gene is TRBJ1-5, the V gene TRBV7-2; no definite D call. CDR3 length: 13 amino acids. V lost 0 bases and J lost 3, with 3 bases in between. Germline lookup yields CDR1 SGHTA and CDR2 FQGNSA. The CDR3 sequence: CASSLAPNQPQHF. CDR3 in DNA: TGTGCCAGCAGCTTAGCTCCCAATCAGCCCCAGCATTTT.

The chain links TRBV18 to TRBJ2-3; the D is unclear. The V and J ends lost 1 base and 6 bases respectively, with 8 bases between them. The V gene's germline CDR1 is KGHSH and CDR2 LQKENI. This CDR3 has 13 amino acids. CDR3 loop: CASSPQGWDTQYF. CDR3 DNA: TGTGCCAGCTCACCACAGGGATGGGATACGCAGTATTTT.

This rearrangement joins TRBV7-6 to TRBJ1-5, with a tentative D call TRBD1 (6 bases). Trimming left V 0 bases short and J 6 bases short, with 6 bases between. This CDR3 region has 13 residues. Looked up from germline, CDR1 is SGHVS and CDR2 is FNYEAQ. The CDR3 nucleotides are TGTGCCAGCAGCTTAGCAGGGGGTCAGCCCCAGCATTTT. This gives the protein CASSLAGGQPQHF.

In its sample, this clone was seen once. The genes are TRBV2 and TRBJ1-2; TRBD1 agrees at 8 bases. Germline lookup yields CDR1 SNHLY and CDR2 FYNNEI. Germline trimming cut 3 bases from V and 4 bases from J; bases unmatched to any gene: 4. This CDR3 spans 14 amino acids. The CDR3 DNA reads as TGTGCCAGCAGTGACAGGGGGCGTATCTATGGCTACACCTTC. It specifies CASSDRGRIYGYTF.

This clone was counted only a few times. The rearrangement links TRBV4-1 to TRBJ1-5, with D unresolved. The ends were cut back, 1 base at V and 4 bases at J, with 5 bases in the middle. Germline V lookup: CDR1 MGHRA, CDR2 YSYEKL. The CDR3 is made up of 13 amino acids. Here the CDR3 DNA reads TGCGCCAGCAGCCAAGCGGAGAATCAGCCCCAGCATTTT. This codes for CASSQAENQPQHF.

This chain connects TRBV5-1 to TRBJ2-3; D not certain. The CDR3 is 15 residues long. The V and J ends lost 5 bases and 3 bases respectively, with 16 bases between them. The germline gives CDR1 SGHRS, CDR2 YFSETQ. In DNA form, the CDR3 reads TGCGCCAGCAGGTTACCTACAATTGGAACAGATACGCAGTATTTT. The encoded protein is CASRLPTIGTDTQYF.

The gene calls are TRBV5-4 and TRBJ2-5; perhaps TRBD1 as D (5 bases). Germline loops: CDR1 SGHNT, CDR2 YYREEE (reference sequence). The CDR3 has 14 residues. Trimming stripped 2 bases from V and 2 bases from J, with 10 bases between. DNA for the CDR3: TGTGCCAGCAGCTTAGTGGACACACAAGAGACCCAGTACTTC. This codes for CASSLVDTQETQYF. Using reference TRBV5-4 and TRBJ2-5 for the parts outside the CDR3, the full variable domain is ETGVTQSPTHLIKTRGQQVTLRCSSQSGHNTVSWYQQALGQGPQFIFQYYREEENGRGNFPPRFSGLQFPNYSSELNVNALELDDSALYLCASSLVDTQETQYFGPGTRLLVL.

The J gene is TRBJ2-3, the V gene TRBV5-6; D may be TRBD2 (7 bases). Germline V gene lookup returns CDR1 SGHDT and CDR2 YYEEEE. The CDR3 has 17 amino acids. Trimming removed 4 bases from V and 1 base from J, with 19 bases in between. CDR3 in amino acids: CASSPYTTGGGTDTQYF. CDR3 bases: TGTGCCAGCAGCCCCTATACGACGGGGGGCGGCACAGATACGCAGTATTTT.

The chain combines TRBV9 with TRBJ2-1, with 9 bases fitting TRBD2. The V gene end was trimmed by 0 bases and the J gene end by 3 bases; junction bases not matched to a gene: 10. The CDR3 has 18 residues. Germline V gene lookup returns CDR1 SGDLS and CDR2 YYNGEE. The CDR3 spells CASSVEVSGGPFYNEQFF. CDR3 sequence (DNA): TGTGCCAGCAGCGTAGAGGTTAGCGGGGGCCCCTTCTACAATGAGCAGTTCTTC.

The V gene is TRBV6-6, the J gene TRBJ2-2, with 9 bases matching TRBD1. The V gene's germline CDR1 is MNHNY and CDR2 SVGAGI (reference sequence). This CDR3 region has 16 residues. V lost 7 bases and J lost 4; bases outside the gene matches: 10. CDR3 loop: CASTLPGQGPTGELFF. The CDR3, as DNA: TGTGCCAGCACTCTCCCCGGACAGGGGCCCACCGGGGAGCTGTTTTTT.